The subject of this entry is one T cell receptor beta chain. Its antigen is currently not known. No much larger clone exists at a distance of one base, and base qualities are not known. This sample was taken from a study of T-cell memory formation after mild COVID-19 (dated by TCRdb to about 2021). Describing the broader study: TCR sequence clusters from the two donors were found to be largely donor specific. Longitudinal TCRalpha and TCRbeta repertoire sequencing tracked T-cell clones expanding and contracting after mild COVID-19 in a couple of donors. Two young, previously healthy adult volunteers made up the cohort, one male and one female.

In the germline V gene, CDR1 corresponds to SGHAT and CDR2 to FQNNGV. Inclusive of the bounding cysteine and phenylalanine, the CDR3 is 16 residues long. Only the CDR3 region is kept as DNA, spanning 48 bases read in frame from base 1. V drops 0 bases and J drops 7 bases, leaving 15 bases in between. Ficoll-Paque density gradient centrifugation was the method used to isolate PBMCs. General findings and caveats noted by the study authors: Some responding clones were found in pre-infection memory, which suggests that pre-existing cross-reactive memory T cells took part in the SARS-CoV-2 response. Contracting CD4+ clones appeared mostly in the CM and EM memory subsets, whereas CD8+ clones were enriched in EMRA. Whether the second-wave clones peaking on day 37 were SARS-CoV-2 specific was not confirmed. Clones contracting from day 15 to 85 had balanced CD4/CD8 phenotypes, while a second wave expanding from day 15 to 37 was biased towards CD4+. The study covered only two mild cases, and larger cohorts including severe cases with pre-infection samples were considered necessary.

Sequencer: Illumina NovaSeq 6000. Using 5'RACE with constant-segment primers, TCRalpha and TCRbeta cDNA libraries were constructed, with sample barcodes and unique molecular identifiers added in the process. Trizol reagent was used to extract RNA from every sample. The libraries were amplified in two PCR steps, and the second step added a second sample barcode and Illumina TruSeq adapters. Sequencing of the libraries was done on an Illumina NovaSeq, producing 2 x 150 bp paired-end reads. In the paper's pipeline: With migec v1.2.7, reads were demultiplexed and then collapsed into UMI-guided consensus sequences. Using mixcr v2.1.11, UMI consensuses were aligned to TRA and TRB V and J templates and then assembled into clonotypes. Clonotypes were classified as expanded or contracted when called significant by both edgeR and NoisET, with noise models trained on biological replicates. For edgeR calls, the thresholds were a false discovery rate-adjusted p below 0.01 and a log2 fold-change of 1. As an exploratory analysis of dynamics, max-normalized trajectories of the 1000 most abundant clonotypes were examined by PCA with hierarchical clustering. Separately sequenced CD4+ and CD8+ repertoires were used to assign a CD4 or CD8 phenotype to each responding clone. TCRdb's own reprocessing of the public reads used fastp at Q25 and MiXCR and kept productive beta chains. For every CDR3 protein sequence, its rows merge into one entry that carries the most common genes and DNA. The V and J calls come from TCRdb's annotation, not from the publication. The sample profile shows roughly 180,000 distinct CDR3 sequences; less than 20% of them were found once. 3.9% of the sample rests with the top ten.

The receptor was isolated from a man between 18 and 35 years old who had mild COVID-19 (a few samples of this study predate the infection). The sample titles of this study are shuffled in the database, so cell type and time point are left out; the donor was told from shared clones. Sequencing was performed on PBMCs or a T cell subset sorted from them (not recorded which). The chain was built from TRBV11-2 and TRBJ1-4; D gene: possibly TRBD1, on 5 matching bases. The CDR3: CASSLDPSGRSEKLFF. The nucleotide sequence is given as TGTGCCAGCAGCTTAGATCCCTCAGGGCGGAGTGAAAAACTGTTTTTT.